This is a list of T cell receptor beta chains from one sample in a study of T cell responses to AZD1222 COVID-19 vaccine. Assay used: immunoSEQ multiplex PCR; TCRdb lists only in-frame clones, some missing. The table shows tens of thousands of clones, with about 90% occurring only once. The source was peripheral blood, collected 28 days after the second dose of the MenACWY control vaccine. Receptors were obtained from an adult who received the MenACWY meningococcal vaccine as a control. The CDR3 runs from the conserved cysteine through the conserved F or W. The D gene is left open where the match is weak. Size is omitted from some rows. Given values are once, few, many or a class for expanded clones.

. | TRBJ2-1 | . | TRBV15 | CATSRGILGWNEQFF | TGTGCCACCAGCAGAGGGATATTAGGGTGGAATGAGCAGTTCTTC
. | TRBJ1-1 | . | TRBV9 | CASSVGPEEIEAFF | TGTGCCAGCAGCGTAGGGCCAGAGGAGATTGAAGCTTTCTTT
. | TRBJ2-3 | . | TRBV6-1 | CASSESLASPDTQYF | TGTGCCAGCAGTGAATCCCTAGCGTCTCCAGATACGCAGTATTTT
. | TRBJ2-7 | . | TRBV25-1 | CASSEVRDYEQYF | TGTGCCAGCAGTGAGGTCAGGGACTACGAGCAGTACTTC
few | TRBJ1-4 | . | TRBV3-1/TRBV3-2 | CASSQDLWGATNEKLFF | TGTGCCAGCAGCCAAGATCTTTGGGGGGCTACTAATGAAAAACTGTTTTTT
. | TRBJ2-7 | . | TRBV6-5 | CASSPSLSRHEQYF | TGTGCCAGCAGTCCGAGTCTTTCCAGACACGAGCAGTACTTC
. | TRBJ2-7 | TRBD2 | TRBV7-8 | CASSSGTSGSYEQYF | TGTGCCAGCAGCTCCGGGACTAGCGGGAGCTACGAGCAGTACTTC
. | TRBJ2-3 | TRBD2 | TRBV5-5 | CASGSGGDTQYF | TGTGCCAGTGGATCGGGAGGAGATACGCAGTATTTT
. | TRBJ1-1 | . | TRBV28 | CASSHRGMNTEAFF | TGTGCCAGCAGTCACCGGGGGATGAACACTGAAGCTTTCTTT
. | TRBJ2-2 | . | TRBV27 | CASSFRPLTLTGELFF | TGTGCCAGCAGTTTCCGGCCGTTAACATTGACCGGGGAGCTGTTTTTT
once | TRBJ2-5 | TRBD2 | TRBV25-1 | CASSAGGTGETQYF | TGTGCCAGCAGTGCGGGGGGGACGGGGGAGACCCAGTACTTC
. | TRBJ2-7 | . | TRBV27 | CASSWGEGYEQYF | TGTGCCAGCAGTTGGGGAGAAGGATACGAGCAGTACTTC
. | TRBJ1-1 | . | TRBV27 | CASSSRGPGGEAFF | TGTGCCAGCAGTTCCCGGGGGCCCGGGGGGGAAGCTTTCTTT
. | TRBJ1-5 | . | TRBV28 | CASSRGTLGPQHF | TGTGCCAGCAGCCGGGGAACCTTAGGGCCCCAGCATTTT
. | TRBJ2-5 | TRBD2 | TRBV24-1 | CATSDLPRTSGQETQYF | TGTGCCACCAGTGATTTGCCCCGGACTAGCGGCCAAGAGACCCAGTACTTC
. | TRBJ2-1 | TRBD2 | TRBV2 | CASSRGYSGANEQFF | TGTGCCAGCAGTAGGGGGTATAGCGGGGCCAATGAGCAGTTCTTC